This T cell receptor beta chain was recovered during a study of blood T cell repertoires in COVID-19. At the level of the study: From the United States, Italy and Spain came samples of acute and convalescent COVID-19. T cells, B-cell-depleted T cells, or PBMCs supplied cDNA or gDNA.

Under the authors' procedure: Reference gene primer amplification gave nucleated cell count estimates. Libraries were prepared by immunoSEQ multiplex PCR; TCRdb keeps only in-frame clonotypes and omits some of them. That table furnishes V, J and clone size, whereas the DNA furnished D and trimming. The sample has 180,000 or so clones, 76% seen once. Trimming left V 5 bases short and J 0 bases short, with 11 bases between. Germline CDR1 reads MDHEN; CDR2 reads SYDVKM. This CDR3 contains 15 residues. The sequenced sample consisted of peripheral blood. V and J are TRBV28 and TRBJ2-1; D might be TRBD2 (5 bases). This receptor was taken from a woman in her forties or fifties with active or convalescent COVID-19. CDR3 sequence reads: CASSPGLSSYNEQFF. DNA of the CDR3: TGTGCCAGCAGTCCCGGACTGTCCTCCTACAATGAGCAGTTCTTC.